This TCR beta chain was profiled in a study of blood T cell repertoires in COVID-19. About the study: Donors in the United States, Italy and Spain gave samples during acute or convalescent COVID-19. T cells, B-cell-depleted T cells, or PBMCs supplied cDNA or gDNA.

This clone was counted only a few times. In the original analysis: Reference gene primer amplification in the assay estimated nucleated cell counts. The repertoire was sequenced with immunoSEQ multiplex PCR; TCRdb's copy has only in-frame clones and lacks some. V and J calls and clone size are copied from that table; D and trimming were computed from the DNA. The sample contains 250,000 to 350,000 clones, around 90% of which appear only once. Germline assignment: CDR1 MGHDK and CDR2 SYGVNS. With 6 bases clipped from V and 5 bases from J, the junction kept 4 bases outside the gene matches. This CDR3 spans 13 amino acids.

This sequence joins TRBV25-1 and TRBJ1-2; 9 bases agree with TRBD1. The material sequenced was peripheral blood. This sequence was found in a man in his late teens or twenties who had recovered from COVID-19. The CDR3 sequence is CASRTGTGYGYTF. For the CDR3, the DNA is TGTGCCAGCAGGACCGGGACAGGGTATGGCTACACCTTC.